The rows below give T cell receptor beta chains drawn from one sample of a study of cytomegalovirus exposure and HLA in healthy donors. The method was immunoSEQ multiplex PCR; TCRdb's version includes in-frame clones alone and lacks a portion of them. The data show approximately 140,000 clones, 65% to 90% seen once. Sequenced sample: PBMCs. The receptors shown here come from a man aged 18 to 35 in good health and CMV-seronegative. Each CDR3 is given with its conserved first and last residue. A D gene is named only where the DNA matches it firmly. The size of a clone is reported for some rows only, either as once, few or many, or as a class for expanded clones.

clone size	J gene	D gene	V gene	CDR3 protein	CDR3 DNA
.	TRBJ2-3	TRBD2	TRBV7-3	CASSLAGGADTQYF	TGTGCCAGCAGCTTGGCGGGGGGGGCAGATACGCAGTATTTT
few	TRBJ1-2	.	TRBV19	CATTRGWNYGYTF	TGTGCCACCACTAGGGGGTGGAACTATGGCTACACCTTC
.	TRBJ2-1	.	TRBV5-1	CASSRTADNEQFF	TGCGCCAGCAGTCGTACTGCGGACAATGAGCAGTTCTTC
.	TRBJ2-3	.	TRBV14	CASSLGDTQYF	TGTGCCAGCAGCCTCGGGGATACGCAGTATTTT
.	TRBJ1-1	.	TRBV5-4	CASSLAGSTEAFF	TGTGCCAGCAGCTTGGCCGGGAGCACTGAAGCTTTCTTT
once	TRBJ2-7	.	TRBV11-2	CASSLLAPDNSYEQYF	TGTGCCAGCAGCTTATTAGCCCCGGACAACTCCTACGAGCAGTACTTC
.	TRBJ1-1	TRBD1	TRBV9	CASSVGARGGQGNTEAFF	TGTGCCAGCAGCGTAGGAGCTCGAGGGGGACAGGGGAACACTGAAGCTTTCTTT
.	TRBJ1-2	.	TRBV14	CASSQDKEGPPNYGYTF	TGTGCCAGCAGCCAAGATAAGGAGGGCCCTCCTAACTATGGCTACACCTTC
once	TRBJ2-5	.	TRBV6-1	CASSVGFQETQYF	TGTGCCAGCAGTGTTGGCTTCCAAGAGACCCAGTACTTC
.	TRBJ1-1	.	TRBV19	CASSLATRGTEAFF	TGTGCCAGTAGTCTTGCGACAAGGGGCACTGAAGCTTTCTTT
.	TRBJ1-4	TRBD1	TRBV7-9	CASSSSQGALEKLFF	TGTGCCAGCAGCTCTTCACAGGGGGCCCTTGAAAAACTGTTTTTT
.	TRBJ2-5	TRBD2	TRBV28	CASSTSLGGETQYF	TGTGCCAGCAGTACCTCGTTGGGGGGGGAGACCCAGTACTTC
.	TRBJ1-1	TRBD1	TRBV2	CASRDRVGNTEAFF	TGTGCCAGCAGAGACAGGGTCGGGAACACTGAAGCTTTCTTT
.	TRBJ1-1	.	TRBV14	CASSLLPGVITEAFF	TGTGCCAGCAGCCTTCTCCCAGGGGTGATCACTGAAGCTTTCTTT
.	TRBJ1-5	.	TRBV5-1	CASSSRGQPQHF	TGCGCCAGCAGCTCTCGAGGCCAGCCCCAGCATTTT
.	TRBJ2-7	TRBD2	TRBV28	CASSLRMGTSGGYEQYF	TGTGCCAGCAGTTTGCGAATGGGGACTAGCGGGGGCTACGAGCAGTACTTC
.	TRBJ2-7	.	TRBV7-2	CASSFINRDEQYF	TGTGCCAGCAGCTTTATCAACAGGGATGAGCAGTACTTC
few	TRBJ2-6	.	TRBV25-1	CASSDRLVSGANVLTF	TGTGCCAGCAGTGACAGACTAGTCTCTGGGGCCAACGTCCTGACTTTC
.	TRBJ1-1	.	TRBV6-5	CASSYSNRNTEAFF	TGTGCCAGCAGTTACTCGAACAGGAACACTGAAGCTTTCTTT
once	TRBJ2-5	TRBD1	TRBV2	CASFWDRGDGGETQYF	TGTGCCAGCTTTTGGGACAGGGGGGACGGAGGAGAGACCCAGTACTTC
.	TRBJ2-5	TRBD1	TRBV5-1	CASSLEGQGVRRQDF	TGCGCCAGCAGCTTGGAAGGACAGGGAGTCAGGAGACAGGACTTC
once	TRBJ1-5	TRBD1	TRBV19	CASSIGQGILQPQHF	TGTGCCAGTAGTATTGGACAGGGTATTCTTCAGCCCCAGCATTTT
.	TRBJ2-7	.	TRBV6-1	CASSPDYGQSYEQYF	TGTGCCAGCAGTCCGGATTATGGACAATCCTACGAGCAGTACTTC
.	TRBJ2-1	TRBD2	TRBV4-1	CASSKPTSGGARQQFF	TGCGCCAGCAGCAAACCGACTAGCGGGGGGGCTCGTCAGCAGTTCTTC
.	TRBJ1-2	.	TRBV6-6	CASSLDRDYGYTF	TGTGCCAGCAGTTTGGACAGAGACTATGGCTACACCTTC